This T cell receptor (beta chain) emerged from a study of cytotoxic CD8 clonotypes in ibrutinib-treated CLL listed by TCRdb under 2021. About the study as a whole: The cohort was composed of 11 relapsed/refractory and around 15 treatment-naive patients; IGHV unmutated status was identified in 17 to 18 patients. Partial responses were observed in around 25 patients and complete responses in 2; after a median follow-up of 68 months, remission was maintained in roughly 15 patients and progression was observed in some 12. Response samples were taken after a median of about a year on treatment, ranging from roughly 6 to 36 months. On average, each sample yielded 255,043 productive templates and 94,082 productive rearrangements. Of the 90 or so participants in the trial, about 25 had longitudinal samples available. Cryopreserved peripheral blood mononuclear cells were obtained before treatment, at response, and at either sustained remission or disease progression. Patients were still on ibrutinib when every remission and progressive disease sample was collected.

The goal of deep resolution MiSeq sequencing was a depth between 1 in 1 million and 1 in 200,000 T cells, and coverage averaged 10x per clonotype. The immunoSEQ hsTCRB Kit was used to generate TCR beta libraries. The published analysis was carried out like this. The data were analyzed with ImmunoSEQ Analyzer and ImmunoSEQ Data Assistant, and V, D and J gene assignments followed IMGT definitions. Clonality, which ranges from 0 to 1, was calculated by subtracting the normalized Shannon entropy of productive rearrangement frequencies from one. Public clonotype analysis was restricted to overrepresented clonotypes comprising at least 0.05% of each patient's repertoire. About a dozen age-matched healthy donor repertoires from immuneACCESS served as clonality controls. TCRdb's version of the immuneACCESS table is confined to in-frame rearrangements and falls short of the full clone set. An unresolved V gene accounts for under half of the shortfall where checked; the remainder is of unknown origin. V and J calls plus clone size are reproduced from that table; the DNA served to infer D and trimming. The sample records fewer than 100,000 clones, about 76% of which are singletons. Roughly 4.8% of the sample goes to the ten largest clones.

Results and caveats for the whole study, not just this receptor: Baseline clonality exceeded that of age-matched healthy donors and correlated strongly with circulating CD8+ T-cell counts. Lymph node repertoires were not examined, and the timing of sampling was not matched between patients in sustained remission and those whose disease progressed. Public clonotypes were found to be uncommon and were observed to contract or remain stable during treatment; the increase in clonality was shown to reflect expansion of private clonotypes at ibrutinib response. Clonality rose at ibrutinib response, remained stable during sustained remission, and dropped back toward baseline at progression.

Taken with the paper, the label for time point translates to: approximately 11 months on ibrutinib. For TCR beta library preparation, roughly 2.1 micrograms of genomic DNA was extracted from cryopreserved PBMCs. High-throughput TCR beta sequencing was performed on longitudinal blood samples from CLL patients receiving ibrutinib monotherapy. Patients were enrolled in a phase 2 open-label single-center ibrutinib monotherapy trial. This clone was recorded once. Which antigen it targets is not known. The sample holds no much larger clone one base away, and base qualities are not on file. From the cysteine through the phenylalanine, the CDR3 covers 13 amino acids. This entry keeps only the CDR3 DNA: 39 bases, framed from base 1. The germline V end is reduced by 7 bases and the J end by 8 bases; junction bases left unmatched: 6. The CDR1 and CDR2 encoded by the germline V gene are MNHEY and SVGAGI.

Sequenced here: PBMCs, sampled after 12 months of ibrutinib treatment. The V and J genes are TRBV6-5 and TRBJ1-4, with 8 bases matching TRBD1. This clonotype originated in a human donor with chronic lymphocytic leukemia. The DNA reads as follows: TGTGCCAGCACCTCGACAGGGGTGGAAAAACTGTTTTTT. It codes for CASTSTGVEKLFF.